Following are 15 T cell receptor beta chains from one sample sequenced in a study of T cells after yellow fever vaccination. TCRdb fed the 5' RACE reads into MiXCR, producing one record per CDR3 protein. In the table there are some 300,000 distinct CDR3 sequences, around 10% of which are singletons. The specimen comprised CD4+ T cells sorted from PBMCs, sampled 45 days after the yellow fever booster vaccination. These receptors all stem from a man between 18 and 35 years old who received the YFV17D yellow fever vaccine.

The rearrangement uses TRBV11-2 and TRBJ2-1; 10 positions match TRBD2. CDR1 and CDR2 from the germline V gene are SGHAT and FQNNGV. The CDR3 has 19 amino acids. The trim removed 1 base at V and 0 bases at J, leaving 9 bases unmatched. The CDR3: CASSLVPSGGISSYNEQFF. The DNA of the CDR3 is TGTGCCAGCAGCTTAGTTCCTAGCGGGGGAATTAGCTCCTACAATGAGCAGTTCTTC.

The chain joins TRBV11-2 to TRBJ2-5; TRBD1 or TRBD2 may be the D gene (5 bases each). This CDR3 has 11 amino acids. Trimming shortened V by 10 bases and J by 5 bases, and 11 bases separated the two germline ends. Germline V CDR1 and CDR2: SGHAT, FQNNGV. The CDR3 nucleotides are TGTGCCACAGGGACCCACGAGACCCAGTACTTC. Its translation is CATGTHETQYF.

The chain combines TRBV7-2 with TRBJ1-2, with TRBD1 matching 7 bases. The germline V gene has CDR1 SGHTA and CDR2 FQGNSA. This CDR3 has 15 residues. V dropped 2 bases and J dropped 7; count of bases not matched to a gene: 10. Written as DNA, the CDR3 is TGTGCCAGCAGCTTATTCGGACAGGCGGAGGGTGGCTACACCTTC. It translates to CASSLFGQAEGGYTF.

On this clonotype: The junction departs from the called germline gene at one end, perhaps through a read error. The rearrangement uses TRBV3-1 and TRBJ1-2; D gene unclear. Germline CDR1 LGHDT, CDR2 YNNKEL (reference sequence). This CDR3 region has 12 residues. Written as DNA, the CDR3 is TGTGCCAGCAGCAAAGAAGCCTATGGCTACACCTTC. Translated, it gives CASSKEAYGYTF.

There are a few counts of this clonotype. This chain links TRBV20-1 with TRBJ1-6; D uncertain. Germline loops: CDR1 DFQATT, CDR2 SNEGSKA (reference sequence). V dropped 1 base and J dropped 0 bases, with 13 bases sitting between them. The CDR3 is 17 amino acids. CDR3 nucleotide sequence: TGCAGTGCTAGAGGTGCCGCCGCGAGCTCCTATAATTCACCCCTCCACTTT. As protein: CSARGAAASSYNSPLHF.

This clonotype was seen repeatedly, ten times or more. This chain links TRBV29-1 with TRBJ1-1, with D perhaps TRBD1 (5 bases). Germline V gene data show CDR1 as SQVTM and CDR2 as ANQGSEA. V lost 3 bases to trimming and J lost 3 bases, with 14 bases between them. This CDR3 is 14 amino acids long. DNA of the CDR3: TGCAGCGTTGACGTAACCGGGACGGACACTGAAGCTTTCTTT. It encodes CSVDVTGTDTEAFF.

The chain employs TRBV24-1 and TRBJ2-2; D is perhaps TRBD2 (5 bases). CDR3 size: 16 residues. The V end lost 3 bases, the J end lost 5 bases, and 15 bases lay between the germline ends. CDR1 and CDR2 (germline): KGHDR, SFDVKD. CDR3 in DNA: TGTGCCACCAGTGATGGTCGGGGTTTCAAGACCGGGGAGCTGTTTTTT. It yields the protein CATSDGRGFKTGELFF.

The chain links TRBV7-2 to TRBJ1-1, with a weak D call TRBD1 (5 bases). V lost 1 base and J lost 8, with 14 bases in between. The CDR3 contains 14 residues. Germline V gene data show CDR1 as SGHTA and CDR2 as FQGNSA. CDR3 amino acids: CASSLGSEGTEAFF. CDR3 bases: TGTGCCAGCAGCTTAGGGTCCGAGGGGACCGAAGCTTTCTTT. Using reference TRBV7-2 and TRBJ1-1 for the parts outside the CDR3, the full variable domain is GAGVSQSPSNKVTEKGKDVELRCDPISGHTALYWYRQSLGQGLEFLIYFQGNSAPDKSGLPSDRFSAERTGGSVSTLTIQRTQQEDSAVYLCASSLGSEGTEAFFGQGTRLTVV.

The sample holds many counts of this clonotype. Written as DNA, the CDR3 is TGCGCCAGCACCGAGACCCGAGGCTCCGATACGCAGTATTTT. This encodes CASTETRGSDTQYF. This rearrangement joins TRBV5-1 to TRBJ2-3; unclear D gene. Looked up from germline, CDR1 is SGHRS and CDR2 is YFSETQ. The CDR3 consists of 14 residues. Trimming removed 6 bases from V and 6 bases from J, with 17 bases in between.

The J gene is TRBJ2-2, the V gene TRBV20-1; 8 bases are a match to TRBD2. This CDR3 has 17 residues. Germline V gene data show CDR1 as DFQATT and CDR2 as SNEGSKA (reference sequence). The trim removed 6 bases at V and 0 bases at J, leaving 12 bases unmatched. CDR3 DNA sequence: TGCAGTGCCCGCCCGGGACTAGACACTCCGAACACCGGGGAGCTGTTTTTT. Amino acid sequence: CSARPGLDTPNTGELFF.

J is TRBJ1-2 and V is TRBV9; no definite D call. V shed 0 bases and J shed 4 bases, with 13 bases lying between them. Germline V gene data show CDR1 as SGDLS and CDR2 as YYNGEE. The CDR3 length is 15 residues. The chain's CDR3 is CASSVDGSLPYGYTF. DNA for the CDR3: TGTGCCAGCAGCGTAGATGGCAGTCTACCCTATGGCTACACCTTC.

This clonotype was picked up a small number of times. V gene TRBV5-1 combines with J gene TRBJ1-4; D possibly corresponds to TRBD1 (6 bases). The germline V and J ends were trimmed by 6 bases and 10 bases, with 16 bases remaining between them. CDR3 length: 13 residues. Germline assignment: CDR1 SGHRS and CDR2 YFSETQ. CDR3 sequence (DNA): TGCGCCAGCAAACTGACAGGACTCGGAAAACTGTTTTTT. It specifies CASKLTGLGKLFF.

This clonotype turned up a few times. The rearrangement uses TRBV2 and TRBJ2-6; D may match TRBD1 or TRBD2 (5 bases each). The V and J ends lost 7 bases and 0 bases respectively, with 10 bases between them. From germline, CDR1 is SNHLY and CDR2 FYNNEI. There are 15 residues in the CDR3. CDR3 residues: CASIEGSSGANVLTF. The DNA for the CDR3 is TGTGCCAGCATAGAGGGGAGCTCTGGGGCCAACGTCCTGACTTTC.

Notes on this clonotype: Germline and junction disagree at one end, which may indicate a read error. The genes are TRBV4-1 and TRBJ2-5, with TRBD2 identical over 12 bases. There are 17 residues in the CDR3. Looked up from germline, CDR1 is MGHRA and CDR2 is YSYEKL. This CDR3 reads CASSQELAGGPQATQYF. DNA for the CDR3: TGCGCCAGCAGCCAAGAACTAGCGGGGGGACCCCAAGCGACCCAGTACTTC.

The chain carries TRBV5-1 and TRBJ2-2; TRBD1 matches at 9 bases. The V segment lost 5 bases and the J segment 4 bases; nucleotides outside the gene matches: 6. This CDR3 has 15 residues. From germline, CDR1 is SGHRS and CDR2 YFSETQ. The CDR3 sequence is CASRPGQGLTGELFF. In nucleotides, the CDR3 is TGCGCCAGCAGACCGGGACAGGGCCTCACCGGGGAGCTGTTTTTT.